The TCR beta chain described here comes from a study of blood T cell repertoires in COVID-19. About the research overall: Sites in the United States, Italy and Spain provided acute and convalescent COVID-19 samples. The analysed material was cDNA or gDNA that came from T cells, B-cell-depleted T cells, or PBMCs.

The CDR3 loop spans 16 amino acids. The germline CDR1 and CDR2 sequences are SGHTA and FQGNSA. V lost 6 bases and J lost 2; bases outside the gene matches: 8. Original processing methods: Estimation of nucleated cell counts relied on the amplification of reference gene primers. Profiling relied on immunoSEQ multiplex PCR, and the TCRdb table lists in-frame clones only, not all of them. V and J calls and clone size are those listed in that table; D and trimming were worked out from the DNA. The repertoire includes about 160,000 clones, 87% of them detected once, and approximately 4.1% sits in the top ten.

The J gene is TRBJ2-1, the V gene TRBV7-2, with 9 positions matching TRBD1. This sequence originates from a woman aged 55 to 70 who had recovered from COVID-19. The sample comprised peripheral blood. This CDR3 reads CASRLPGQGPYNEQFF. The CDR3 coding sequence is TGTGCCAGCAGGCTCCCGGGACAGGGCCCCTACAATGAGCAGTTCTTC.